These 25 T cell receptor beta chains were all obtained from the same sample, sequenced in a study of T cell responses to AZD1222 COVID-19 vaccine. Profiled with immunoSEQ multiplex PCR; TCRdb holds only in-frame clones, not every one. The sample lists roughly 130,000 clones; more than 70% were seen once. The source material was peripheral blood, sampled on day 0 of AZD1222 vaccination. The receptors were sampled from an adult in good health.

J is TRBJ1-1 and V is TRBV2, with 7 bases matching TRBD1. This CDR3 has 13 residues. From germline, CDR1 is SNHLY and CDR2 FYNNEI. V dropped 10 bases and J dropped 1; count of bases not matched to a gene: 6. This chain's CDR3 is CATTTGRNTEAFF. The CDR3 region has the DNA TGTGCCACTACGACAGGGAGGAACACTGAAGCTTTCTTT.

The chain links TRBV5-4 to TRBJ1-6, with 8 bases identical to TRBD1. V trimming: 1 base; J trimming: 6 bases; junction bases outside the gene matches: 3. The CDR3 has 15 residues. The germline V gene has CDR1 SGHNT and CDR2 YYREEE (reference sequence). This chain's CDR3 is CASSLQGAFNSPLHF. The DNA for the CDR3 is TGTGCCAGCAGCTTGCAGGGGGCTTTTAATTCACCCCTCCACTTT.

V and J are TRBV24-1 and TRBJ1-2, with D possibly being TRBD1 (5 bases). Germline V CDR1 and CDR2: KGHDR, SFDVKD. This CDR3 spans 14 amino acids. Trimming left V 2 bases short and J 2 bases short, with 8 bases between. In DNA, the CDR3 is TGTGCCACCAGTGATTGGGACTTCAACTATGGCTACACCTTC. This sequence encodes CATSDWDFNYGYTF.

CDR3 sequence reads: CATNTGPGRYTEAFF. The CDR3 DNA sequence: TGTGCCACTAACACAGGGCCGGGGCGGTACACTGAAGCTTTCTTT. The chain carries TRBV2 and TRBJ1-1, with D tentatively TRBD1 (6 bases). Germline V gene sequence: CDR1 SNHLY, CDR2 FYNNEI. This CDR3 has 15 residues. Trimming stripped 10 bases from V and 3 bases from J, with 21 bases between.

The chain links TRBV7-2 to TRBJ1-2; 8 nucleotides line up with TRBD1. Germline V lookup: CDR1 SGHTA, CDR2 FQGNSA. The CDR3 runs to 15 residues. With 5 bases clipped from V and 3 bases from J, the junction kept 8 bases outside the gene matches. The CDR3 DNA reads as TGTGCCAGCAGCCTCATGACAGGGGTATACTATGGCTACACCTTC. It encodes CASSLMTGVYYGYTF.

V is TRBV2 and J is TRBJ2-7; 14 nucleotides align to TRBD2. This CDR3 region has 16 residues. V lost 5 bases to trimming and J lost 2 bases; unmatched junction nucleotides: 5. Germline CDR1 SNHLY, CDR2 FYNNEI. The DNA of the CDR3 is TGTGCCAGCAGTCGGACTAGCGGGGGGTGGCCCTACGAGCAGTACTTC. It encodes CASSRTSGGWPYEQYF.

The chain joins TRBV2 to TRBJ2-1; D is perhaps TRBD2 (6 bases). The CDR3 is 12 residues long. The germline CDR1 and CDR2 sequences are SNHLY and FYNNEI. Trimming removed 5 bases from V and 9 bases from J, with 11 bases in between. CDR3 amino acids: CASSRAGLEQFF. The DNA of the CDR3 is TGTGCCAGCAGTCGGGCGGGGCTTGAGCAGTTCTTC.

This clone has more than one count but fewer than ten. The V gene is TRBV5-1, the J gene TRBJ1-3; D perhaps matches TRBD1 (5 bases). The CDR3 has 14 amino acids. Between the trimmed V and J ends, which lost 4 bases and 0 bases, there was a span of 8 bases. The germline V gene has CDR1 SGHRS and CDR2 YFSETQ. CDR3 residues: CASSPGGSGNTIYF. The CDR3 DNA reads as TGCGCCAGCAGCCCGGGGGGCTCTGGAAACACCATATATTTT. The full variable domain, completed using reference TRBV5-1 and TRBJ1-3, is KAGVTQTPRYLIKTRGQQVTLSCSPISGHRSVSWYQQTPGQGLQFLFEYFSETQRNKGNFPGRFSGRQFSNSRSEMNVSTLELGDSALYLCASSPGGSGNTIYFGEGSWLTVV.

This CDR3 reads CASSLGFPRDRGFKSSYNEQFF. The CDR3 bases are TGTGCCAGCAGCTTAGGGTTCCCCCGGGACAGGGGGTTTAAAAGCTCCTACAATGAGCAGTTCTTC. J is TRBJ2-1 and V is TRBV7-8, with 11 bases fitting TRBD1. The ends lost 1 base at V and 0 bases at J; junction bases unmatched: 17. The CDR3 runs to 22 residues. Per germline, CDR1 SGHVS and CDR2 FQNEAQ. Complete variable domain (other parts from reference TRBV7-8 and TRBJ2-1): GAGVSQSPRYKVAKRGQDVALRCDPISGHVSLFWYQQALGQGPEFLTYFQNEAQLDKSGLPSDRFFAERPEGSVSTLKIQRTQQEDSAVYLCASSLGFPRDRGFKSSYNEQFFGPGTRLTVL.

This clone showed up many times. V gene TRBV9 combines with J gene TRBJ2-7; possibly TRBD1 for D (6 bases). This CDR3 spans 15 amino acids. Germline CDR1 SGDLS, CDR2 YYNGEE. Trimming removed 7 bases from V and 3 bases from J, with 20 bases in between. CDR3 residues: CASPLSTGLLYEQYF. In DNA form, the CDR3 reads TGTGCCAGCCCACTAAGTACAGGGCTCCTCTACGAGCAGTACTTC.

V usage is TRBV18 and J usage is TRBJ2-7; D is unclear. V was shortened by 1 base and J by 2 bases, with 3 bases between the two germline ends. The CDR3 has 12 residues. CDR1 and CDR2 (germline): KGHSH, LQKENI. CDR3 amino acids: CASSPRAYEQYF. The CDR3 nucleotides are TGTGCCAGCTCACCACGGGCCTACGAGCAGTACTTC.

The chain recombines TRBV27 with TRBJ1-4; weak D call: TRBD1 (6 bases). Trimming removed 6 bases from V and 5 bases from J, with 16 bases in between. Per the germline V gene, CDR1 is MNHEY and CDR2 is SMNVEV (reference sequence). This CDR3 has 15 residues. The CDR3 coding sequence is TGTGCCAGCAGATTGGCAGGGGCTTCGAATGAAAAACTGTTTTTT. Translating it yields CASRLAGASNEKLFF.

The chain links TRBV15 to TRBJ1-2; D possibly corresponds to TRBD1 (5 bases). Germline CDR1 is LNHNV and CDR2 is YYDKDF (reference sequence). This CDR3 comprises 13 residues. V was pared by 0 bases and J by 6 bases, with 8 bases between. The CDR3 reads CATSRDQGDGYTF. The CDR3 nucleotides read TGTGCCACCAGCAGAGATCAGGGTGATGGCTACACCTTC.

The V gene is TRBV3-1 (or the pseudogene TRBV3-2), the J gene TRBJ2-3; 12 bases map to TRBD2. Germline CDR1 is LGHDT and CDR2 is YNNKEL (reference sequence). CDR3 length: 16 residues. V lost 0 bases and J lost 6; bases outside the gene matches: 4. The DNA of the CDR3 is TGTGCCAGCAGCCAAGACTACCTAGCGGGAGGGGATACGCAGTATTTT. It translates to CASSQDYLAGGDTQYF.

V gene TRBV6-1 combines with J gene TRBJ1-6; D is unresolved. From germline, CDR1 is MNHNS and CDR2 SASEGT. Trimming shortened V by 1 base and J by 11 bases, and 6 bases separated the two germline ends. The CDR3 has 12 amino acids. The CDR3 spells CASSEVYTPLHF. In DNA form, the CDR3 reads TGTGCCAGCAGTGAAGTGTACACACCCCTCCACTTT.

The chain recombines TRBV19 with TRBJ1-3; tentative D call: TRBD1 (5 bases). This CDR3 is built from 15 residues. The germline gives CDR1 LNHDA, CDR2 SQIVND (reference sequence). V was pared by 1 base and J by 0 bases, with 7 bases between. This chain's CDR3 is CASSIGTSSGNTIYF. DNA for the CDR3: TGTGCCAGTAGTATAGGGACAAGCTCTGGAAACACCATATATTTT.

The J gene is TRBJ2-2, the V gene TRBV5-8; 7 nucleotides line up with TRBD1. Germline V gene data show CDR1 as SGHTS and CDR2 as YDEGEE. This CDR3 spans 14 amino acids. V lost 4 bases and J lost 6; bases outside the gene matches: 6. The CDR3 sequence is CASSILRGPGELFF. CDR3 sequence (DNA): TGTGCCAGCAGCATATTAAGGGGGCCCGGGGAGCTGTTTTTT.

The genes are TRBV5-4 and TRBJ2-3; D gene unclear. This CDR3 is built from 14 residues. V lost 1 base to trimming and J lost 2 bases, with 8 bases between them. Germline lookup yields CDR1 SGHNT and CDR2 YYREEE (reference sequence). In nucleotides, the CDR3 is TGTGCCAGCAGCTTGTCCAGCCCCACAGATACGCAGTATTTT. It codes for CASSLSSPTDTQYF.

The CDR3 DNA reads as TGTGCCAGCAGCGATCGGCCGGACCTAGGCGGCTACACCTTC. The encoded protein is CASSDRPDLGGYTF. This sequence joins TRBV7-2 and TRBJ1-2; D uncertain. The ends were cut back, 5 bases at V and 8 bases at J, with 18 bases in the middle. From germline, CDR1 is SGHTA and CDR2 FQGNSA. The CDR3 consists of 14 residues.

The V call is TRBV4-1, the J call TRBJ2-7; TRBD1 might be the D (6 bases). Trimming stripped 0 bases from V and 3 bases from J, with 15 bases between. From germline, CDR1 is MGHRA and CDR2 YSYEKL. The CDR3 spans 16 residues. CDR3: CASSQEWGPENYEQYF. For the CDR3, the DNA is TGCGCCAGCAGCCAAGAGTGGGGGCCGGAGAACTACGAGCAGTACTTC.

V gene TRBV27 combines with J gene TRBJ1-1; D is perhaps TRBD1 (5 bases). The CDR3 is 14 amino acids. Germline V CDR1 and CDR2: MNHEY, SMNVEV (reference sequence). V lost 6 bases and J 3 bases, leaving 14 bases between the germline ends. The CDR3 is CASRTQGHDTEAFF. In DNA form, the CDR3 reads TGTGCCAGCAGAACGCAGGGTCATGACACTGAAGCTTTCTTT.

The V gene is TRBV2, the J gene TRBJ1-4; tentative D call: TRBD1 (6 bases). Trimming removed 1 base from V and 5 bases from J, with 11 bases in between. The CDR3 contains 15 residues. Germline lookup yields CDR1 SNHLY and CDR2 FYNNEI. The CDR3 region has the DNA TGTGCCAGCAGTGAAGATCCGGGGGCGAATGAAAAACTGTTTTTT. Amino acids: CASSEDPGANEKLFF.

The genes are TRBV7-2 and TRBJ1-1, with D possibly being TRBD1 (5 bases). Trimming cost V 5 bases and J 1 base, with 11 bases left between them. Germline V gene data show CDR1 as SGHTA and CDR2 as FQGNSA. CDR3 size: 14 residues. The CDR3: CASSRGVRNTEAFF. The CDR3 DNA reads as TGTGCCAGCAGCAGAGGGGTTCGGAACACTGAAGCTTTCTTT.

The chain joins TRBV7-8 to TRBJ2-7; weak D call: TRBD1 (6 bases). Between the trimmed V and J ends, which lost 2 bases and 1 base, there was a span of 12 bases. This CDR3 is built from 15 residues. The germline CDR1 and CDR2 sequences are SGHVS and FQNEAQ. The CDR3 DNA follows: TGTGCCAGCAGCTTAAAACAGGGTGTTTCCTACGAGCAGTACTTC. Protein sequence: CASSLKQGVSYEQYF.

The chain is built from TRBV6-2 or TRBV6-3 and TRBJ2-4; D ambiguous. V shed 0 bases and J shed 7 bases, with 10 bases lying between them. In germline, CDR1 is MNHEY, CDR2 SVGEGT. The length of the CDR3 is 14 residues. In DNA form, the CDR3 reads TGTGCCAGCAGTTACTCGAGCAGACCCAACATTCAGTACTTC. The encoded protein is CASSYSSRPNIQYF.